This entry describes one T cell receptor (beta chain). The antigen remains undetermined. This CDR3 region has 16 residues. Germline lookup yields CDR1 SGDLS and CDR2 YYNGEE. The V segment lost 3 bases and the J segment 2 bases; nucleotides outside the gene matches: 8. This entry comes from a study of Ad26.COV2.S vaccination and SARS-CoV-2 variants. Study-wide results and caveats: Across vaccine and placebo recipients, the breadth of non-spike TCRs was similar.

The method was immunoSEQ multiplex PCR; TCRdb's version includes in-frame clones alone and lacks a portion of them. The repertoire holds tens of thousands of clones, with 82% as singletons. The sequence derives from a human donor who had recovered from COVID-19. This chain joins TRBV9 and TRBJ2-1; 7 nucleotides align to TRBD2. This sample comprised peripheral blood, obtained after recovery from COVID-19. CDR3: CASSALAGWAYNEQFF. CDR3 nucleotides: TGTGCCAGCAGCGCGTTAGCGGGTTGGGCCTACAATGAGCAGTTCTTC.